This record concerns one TCR beta chain sequence. In this sample, this clone turned up a few times. The antigen this receptor binds is unknown. Within one base of it there is no much larger clone, and no base qualities were kept. The sample originates from a study of blood T cell repertoires in COVID-19 (dated by TCRdb to 2020 to 2021). Regarding the study in general: The collaborator samples originated in the United States, Italy and Spain and spanned the acute and convalescent phases of COVID-19. The prospective study material was composed of cDNA or gDNA derived from T cells, B-cell-depleted T cells, or PBMCs. Subjects who had been exposed to COVID-19, were actively infected with it, or had recovered from it provided the deeply sampled blood TCRbeta repertoires that made up the dataset. A freely available public database, intended as a resource for researchers studying the immune response to SARS-CoV-2, is where the repertoires were released. Samples were obtained from the ongoing ImmuneRACE study (first 160 participants) and from some 1,200 subjects provided by 6 global collaborators. Nearly every sample came with metadata listing a de-identified subject ID, COVID-19 status, age in years and sex. Where HLA class I and class II types were available, the types were taken from metadata supplied by the sample provider, not from assay-based typing. Broad study findings and their caveats: How much clinical and demographic metadata was included differed by source and by participant, and the metadata was provided uncurated.

The immunoSEQ Assay, a bias-controlled multiplex PCR, was used to amplify TCRbeta CDR3 regions from genomic DNA. The paper's processing steps were these. The number of nucleated cells in each sample was estimated from the amplification of reference gene primers within the assay. To quantify the absolute abundance of each unique TCRbeta CDR3 rearrangement, sequence reads were collapsed and filtered. Productive Simpson clonality was computed per sample as the square root of Simpson's diversity index over productive rearrangements. Imported from immuneACCESS, the table was reduced by TCRdb to in-frame sequences with V and J called. These copies leave out some clones; in studies compared against another copy, an unresolved V gene accounts for under half, and the cause of the remainder is not known. That table furnishes V, J and clone size, whereas the DNA furnished D and trimming. Here the sample has around 70,000 clones; 70% to 80% occur a single time. Under 25% of the sample goes to the ten largest clones.

Deletion took 1 base off V and 5 bases off J, with a span of 12 bases between the germline ends. Based on the germline V gene (reference sequence), the CDR1 and CDR2 sequences are SEHNR and FQNEAQ. Taken from cysteine to phenylalanine, the CDR3 has 15 residues. The entry retains the CDR3 DNA only, 45 bases that are in frame from base 1. Each collaborating institution followed its own protocols to collect whole blood in K2EDTA tubes. Collaborator samples were shipped for TCRbeta analysis as frozen whole blood, isolated PBMCs, or DNA extracted from either sample type. The source of this sequence is a man in his sixties or seventies with acute or convalescent COVID-19. The source material was peripheral blood. This receptor chain uses TRBV7-9 and TRBJ2-1, and possibly TRBD2, on 5 matching bases. CDR3 loop: CASSLGGWPDNEQFF. The DNA sequence reads TGTGCCAGCAGCTTAGGAGGGTGGCCCGACAATGAGCAGTTCTTC.